Reported below is one T cell receptor (beta chain). This sample stems from a study of cytomegalovirus exposure and HLA in healthy donors. Germline lookup yields CDR1 KGHSH and CDR2 LQKENI. The CDR3 consists of 16 residues. Trimming cost V 0 bases and J 0 bases, with 11 bases left between them. Both 60 Vbeta primers and 13 Jbeta primers went into the PCR. Generated by immunoSEQ multiplex PCR, the TCRdb table keeps only in-frame clones and is missing some. The table lists about 200,000 clones, 82% of them singletons. V usage is TRBV18 and J usage is TRBJ1-1; possibly TRBD1 for D (5 bases). Sequenced: PBMCs. The TCR was taken from a young woman in good health and CMV-seronegative. The CDR3 loop is CASSPPGRGMNTEAFF. As DNA, the CDR3 is TGTGCCAGCTCACCACCGGGGCGGGGCATGAACACTGAAGCTTTCTTT.